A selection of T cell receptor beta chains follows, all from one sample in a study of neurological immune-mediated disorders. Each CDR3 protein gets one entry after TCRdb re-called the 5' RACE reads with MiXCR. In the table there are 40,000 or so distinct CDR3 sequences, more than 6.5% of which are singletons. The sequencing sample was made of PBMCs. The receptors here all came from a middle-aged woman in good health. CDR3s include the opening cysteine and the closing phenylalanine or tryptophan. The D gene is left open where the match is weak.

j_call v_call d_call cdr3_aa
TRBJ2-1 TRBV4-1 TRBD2 CASSSLPSGGGNNEQFF
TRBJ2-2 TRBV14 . CASSLRGGTENTGELFF
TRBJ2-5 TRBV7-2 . CASVGRWGQETQYF
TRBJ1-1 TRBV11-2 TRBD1 CASSLGGQGRTEAFF
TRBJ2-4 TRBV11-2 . CASSLVFGTRPNIQYF
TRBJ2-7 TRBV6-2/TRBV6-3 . CASSSGRREQYF
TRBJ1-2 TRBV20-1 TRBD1 CSAAPRPGTGYGYTF
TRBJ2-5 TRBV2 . CASSQSTQYF
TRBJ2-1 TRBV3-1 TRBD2 CASSSTSGGADEQFF
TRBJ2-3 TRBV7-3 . CASSLSGGTDTQYF
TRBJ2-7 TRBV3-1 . CASSQEWGLSNEQYF
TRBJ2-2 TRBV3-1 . CASSLAGRNTGELFF
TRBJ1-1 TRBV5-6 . CASSLAFQGSTEAFF
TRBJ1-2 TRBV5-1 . CASSHGRGTDGYTF
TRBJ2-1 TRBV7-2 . CASSLALRDEQFF
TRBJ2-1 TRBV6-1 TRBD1 CASSDWTGENEQFF
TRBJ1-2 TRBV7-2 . CASSLAAGPYGYTF
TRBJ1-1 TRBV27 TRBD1 CANRRTGTEAFF
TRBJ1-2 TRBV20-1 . CSARSPRVGFGYGYTF
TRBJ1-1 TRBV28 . CASSLNRDAFF
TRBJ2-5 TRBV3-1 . CASSQGGTGRETQYF
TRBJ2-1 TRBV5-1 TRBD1 CASGTGVLNEQFF
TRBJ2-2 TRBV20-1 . CSAPGTRTGELFF
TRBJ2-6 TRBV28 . CASQPGVGANVLTF
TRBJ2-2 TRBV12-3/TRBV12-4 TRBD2 CASSLAGLAGELFF
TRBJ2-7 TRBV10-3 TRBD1 CAIRPRQGDVVEQYF
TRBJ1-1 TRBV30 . CASEATEAFF
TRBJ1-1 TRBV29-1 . CSVDWGRNTEAFF
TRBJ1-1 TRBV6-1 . CASSVTRMNTEAFF
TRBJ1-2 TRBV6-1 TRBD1 CASNFGTGDYGYTF
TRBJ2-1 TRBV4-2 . CASSQNRNEQFF
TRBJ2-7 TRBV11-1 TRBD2 CASSSGLAGVLGYEQYF
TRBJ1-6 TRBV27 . CASSFSGVGSSYNSPLHF
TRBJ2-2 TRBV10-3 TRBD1 CAISPETGDQSGELFF
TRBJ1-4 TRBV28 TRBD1 CASSLGQDYEKLFF
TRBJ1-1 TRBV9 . CASSVGTGSIEAFF
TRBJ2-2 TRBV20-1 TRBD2 CSAGLAGSHTGELFF
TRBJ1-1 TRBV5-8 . CASSLVNSGDTETFF
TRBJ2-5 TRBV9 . CASSWGTQYF
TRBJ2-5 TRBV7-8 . CASSLGPEETQYF
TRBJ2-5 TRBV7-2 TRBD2 CASRSLAGGPQETQYF